These T cell receptor beta chains were read from a single sample in a study of CD8+ T cells in alopecia areata. Measured with immunoSEQ multiplex PCR; TCRdb has only the in-frame clones, and not every one. The data show about 150,000 clones, about 56% seen once. This specimen was CD8+ T cells sorted from blood, taken at week 4, from a patient treated with tofacitinib. All receptors derive from a human donor with alopecia areata. CDR3s include the opening cysteine and the closing phenylalanine or tryptophan. D genes are given only for firm matches. Clone size appears in some rows only: once, few, many, or a class for an expanded clone.

TRBV7-2	-	TRBJ1-1	-	TGTGCCAGCAGCTTAGTAACAGGTGGTGAGATGAACACTGAAGCTTTCTTT	CASSLVTGGEMNTEAFF
TRBV30	-	TRBJ1-6	TRBD1	TGTGCCTGGAGTGTACATCAGGGGGAATCACCCCTCCACTTT	CAWSVHQGESPLHF
TRBV4-3	-	TRBJ2-7	TRBD2	TGCGCCAGCAGCCAATCTAGCGGGGATAACTCCTACGAGCAGTACTTC	CASSQSSGDNSYEQYF
TRBV29-1	few	TRBJ1-5	-	TGCAGCGGTCCCAGGGGTTCAAATCAGCCCCAGCATTTT	CSGPRGSNQPQHF
TRBV2	-	TRBJ2-7	TRBD1	TGTGCCAGCAGTGTTTGGGGACAGGGTCAGTACGAGCAGTACTTC	CASSVWGQGQYEQYF
TRBV15	few	TRBJ1-1	TRBD1	TGTGCCACCAGCTTATGGACAGGGAACACTGAAGCTTTCTTT	CATSLWTGNTEAFF
TRBV13	-	TRBJ2-7	TRBD1	TGTGCCAGCAGCCGAGGGGGCGAGCAGTACTTT	CASSRGGEQYF
TRBV18	few	TRBJ2-1	TRBD1	TGTGCCAGCTCACCCCTGGCGCGGACAGGGGGCACTGAGCAGTTCTTC	CASSPLARTGGTEQFF
TRBV29-1	few	TRBJ1-2	-	TGCAGCGTTTGGAACAACAGTGGCTACACCTTC	CSVWNNSGYTF
TRBV4-1	once	TRBJ2-2	-	TGCGCCAGCAGCCAAGAACCAGGGGAGAGGGAGCTGTTTTTT	CASSQEPGERELFF
TRBV27	few	TRBJ2-1	-	TGTGCCAGCAGGGTGGTTGGGGGTAGGGGCAATGAGCAGTTCTTC	CASRVVGGRGNEQFF
TRBV2	-	TRBJ1-2	-	TGTGCCAGCAGAAGGATACCAGACTATGGCTACACCTTC	CASRRIPDYGYTF
TRBV29-1	-	TRBJ2-3	TRBD2	TGCAGCGTTTACGGGACTAGCGGGGTAACAGATACGCAGTATTTT	CSVYGTSGVTDTQYF
TRBV6-5	-	TRBJ2-5	TRBD2	TGTGCCAGCAGGGCTAGCGGGGGCGGGGAGACCCAGTACTTC	CASRASGGGETQYF
TRBV27	once	TRBJ1-2	TRBD1	TGTGCCAGCAGTCTGAGTATGGGGACAGGGTTAGATGGCTACACCTTC	CASSLSMGTGLDGYTF
TRBV30	few	TRBJ2-1	-	TGTGCCTGGGAACAGCATCCTCAGGGTGTAGGTGAGCAGTTCTTC	CAWEQHPQGVGEQFF
TRBV5-1	-	TRBJ1-6	TRBD1	TGCGCCAGCAGCTTGGAGGGGGCCACTTATAATTCACCCCTCCACTTT	CASSLEGATYNSPLHF